The rows below give T cell receptor beta chains drawn from one sample of a study of T cell responses to AZD1222 COVID-19 vaccine. TCRdb keeps only in-frame clones here, not all; method: immunoSEQ multiplex PCR. The sample gives some 120,000 clones, 80% to 90% of which show up once; roughly 1.7% is in the top ten. Sequences were derived from peripheral blood, sampled on day 0 of AZD1222 vaccination. These receptors were taken from an adult in good health. Both conserved end residues are part of each CDR3. The D gene is left open where the match is weak. Clone size is not always given. Where it is, it says once, few, many or a class for expanded clones.

V gene	D gene	clone size	J gene	CDR3 length	CDR3 DNA	CDR3 protein
TRBV29-1	TRBD2	.	TRBJ2-7	13	TGCAGCGTTGTTGCGGGAGGGTTCAACGAGCAGTACTTC	CSVVAGGFNEQYF
TRBV7-3	.	.	TRBJ2-7	14	TGTGCCAGCAGCCAACTGTCGAACTCCTACGAGCAGTACTTC	CASSQLSNSYEQYF
TRBV27	TRBD2	.	TRBJ2-1	15	TGTGCCAGCCACGCCGGGGGGAGCTCCTACAATGAGCAGTTCTTC	CASHAGGSSYNEQFF
TRBV20-1	.	.	TRBJ1-2	11	TGCAGTGCTAGCTACGGTCGGGGCTACACCTTC	CSASYGRGYTF
TRBV3-1/TRBV3-2	.	.	TRBJ1-1	16	TGTGCCAGCAGCCAAGATCCCCCAGGTTGGAGCACTGAAGCTTTCTTT	CASSQDPPGWSTEAFF
TRBV7-2	.	.	TRBJ2-1	15	TGTGCCAGCAGAACAACTAGCACGATATGGAATGAGCAGTTCTTC	CASRTTSTIWNEQFF
TRBV5-4	TRBD2	.	TRBJ2-1	15	TGTGCCAGCAGCTTCGGGACTAGCGGGACCAATGAGCAGTTCTTC	CASSFGTSGTNEQFF
TRBV3-1/TRBV3-2	.	.	TRBJ2-5	14	TGTGCCAGCAGCCAAGATGTAGCTCGGGAGACCCAGTACTTC	CASSQDVARETQYF
TRBV7-3	.	.	TRBJ2-2	15	TGTGCCAGCAGCTTAAGTAGGGGACCTACCGGGGAGCTGTTTTTT	CASSLSRGPTGELFF
TRBV5-1	.	.	TRBJ1-5	13	TGCGCCAGCAGTTGGGACGGCAATCAGCCCCAGCATTTT	CASSWDGNQPQHF
TRBV6-5	.	.	TRBJ2-1	15	TGTGCCAGCAGTTATATTTCGGCAGGAAGGGGTGAGCAGTTCTTC	CASSYISAGRGEQFF
TRBV5-1	.	.	TRBJ2-3	16	TGCGCCAGCAGCTTGGGACTCCACTCCTCTCCAGATACGCAGTATTTT	CASSLGLHSSPDTQYF
TRBV6-5	TRBD1	.	TRBJ2-1	15	TGTGCCAGCAGGGACCCCGGGACAGGGTGGGGTGAGCAGTTCTTC	CASRDPGTGWGEQFF
TRBV5-8	.	.	TRBJ1-2	15	TGTGCCAGCATCCCGACAGGAAGATCAGGCTATGGCTACACCTTC	CASIPTGRSGYGYTF
TRBV7-9	TRBD1	.	TRBJ1-6	15	TGTGCCAGCAGCTTAGGGACAGGGGCCAATTCACCCCTCCACTTT	CASSLGTGANSPLHF
TRBV6-5	TRBD2	.	TRBJ2-7	15	TGTGCCAGCAGGAGGAATAGCGGGAGGGGATACGAGCAGTACTTC	CASRRNSGRGYEQYF
TRBV5-4	TRBD2	.	TRBJ2-7	15	TGTGCCAGCAGCTCCCCAGGCGGGGGCTCCTACGAGCAGTACTTC	CASSSPGGGSYEQYF
TRBV16	.	.	TRBJ1-4	15	TGTGCCAGCAGCCAGCGCCGGGACTCGAATGAAAAACTGTTTTTT	CASSQRRDSNEKLFF
TRBV3-1/TRBV3-2	TRBD1	.	TRBJ1-2	15	TGTGCCAGCAGCCAATTAGGACAGGGGGCTCGTGGCTACACCTTC	CASSQLGQGARGYTF
TRBV19	TRBD2	.	TRBJ2-1	16	TGTGCCAGTAGTATAGGTCGGGCGGGGGGGCCCCATGAGCAGTTCTTC	CASSIGRAGGPHEQFF
TRBV7-6	.	.	TRBJ2-1	13	TGTGCCAGCAGCTTACAATTCTACAATGAGCAGTTCTTC	CASSLQFYNEQFF
TRBV3-1/TRBV3-2	.	.	TRBJ2-7	12	TGTGCCAGCAGCCCACATGATGAAGAGCAGTACTTC	CASSPHDEEQYF
TRBV6-5	.	once	TRBJ1-1	14	TGTGCCAGCAGTTGGGGAACGGTGGACACTGAAGCTTTCTTT	CASSWGTVDTEAFF
TRBV18	.	.	TRBJ2-5	14	TGTGCCAGCTCACAAACAGGGTACCAAGAGACCCAGTACTTC	CASSQTGYQETQYF
TRBV9	.	.	TRBJ2-1	12	TGTGCCAGCAGCGTAGGGCCCGATGAGCAGTTCTTC	CASSVGPDEQFF
TRBV6-6	.	.	TRBJ2-2	13	TGTGCCAGCAGCCCCAGGGCCACCGGGGAGCTGTTTTTT	CASSPRATGELFF
TRBV5-4	TRBD1	few	TRBJ2-2	14	TGTGCCAGCAAGGGACAGTTGAACACCGGGGAGCTGTTTTTT	CASKGQLNTGELFF
TRBV6-5	TRBD1	.	TRBJ1-2	15	TGTGCCAGCAGTTACTCGAACAGGGGGGCAGATGGCTACACCTTC	CASSYSNRGADGYTF
TRBV14	.	.	TRBJ1-1	12	TGTGCCAGCGGCCAAACTGGGGTATCGGCTTTCTTT	CASGQTGVSAFF
TRBV29-1	.	.	TRBJ2-3	13	TGCAGCGTTGCCCTACAGTTGGGAGATACGCAGTATTTT	CSVALQLGDTQYF
TRBV2	TRBD2	.	TRBJ2-3	16	TGTGCCAGCAGAAGGAGCGGGGGGGCGGGCACAGATACGCAGTATTTT	CASRRSGGAGTDTQYF
TRBV6-5	.	.	TRBJ2-3	13	TGTGCCAGCAGACGAGACTCCCTCCAGACGCAGTATTTT	CASRRDSLQTQYF
TRBV27	.	.	TRBJ1-1	15	TGTGCCAGCAGTTCCCCAGGGGCCGGGTCCTTTGAAGCTTTCTTT	CASSSPGAGSFEAFF
TRBV4-3	.	.	TRBJ1-2	14	TGCGCCAGCAGCCAAGAGCAGTCGACACCTGGCTACACCTTC	CASSQEQSTPGYTF
TRBV3-1/TRBV3-2	TRBD2	.	TRBJ2-5	15	TGTGCCAGCACACGGCTGGCGGGGGGCCGAGAGACCCAGTACTTC	CASTRLAGGRETQYF
TRBV30	.	.	TRBJ1-1	12	TGTGCCAGCTTCGCAACGAACACTGAAGCTTTCTTT	CASFATNTEAFF
TRBV5-4	.	.	TRBJ1-2	17	TGTGCCAGCAGCCCGAGGGCCAGTCAATCTTCAAACTATGGCTACACCTTC	CASSPRASQSSNYGYTF
TRBV19	TRBD2	.	TRBJ2-1	16	TGTGCCAGTAGGGAAGCGGGAGCCGCGACGTACAATGAGCAGTTCTTC	CASREAGAATYNEQFF
TRBV5-1	TRBD2	.	TRBJ2-1	17	TGCGCCAGCAGCTCCCTACTAGCGGGGGGCCGTCACAATGAGCAGTTCTTC	CASSSLLAGGRHNEQFF
TRBV6-5	TRBD2	.	TRBJ2-6	15	TGTGCCAATTCGGGGGGGTTGTCTGGGGCCAACGTCCTGACTTTC	CANSGGLSGANVLTF
TRBV19	.	.	TRBJ1-4	18	TGTGCCAGTAGTGTTCTGACGGCGAGGAGGTCTACTAATGAAAAACTGTTTTTT	CASSVLTARRSTNEKLFF
TRBV10-1	TRBD2	.	TRBJ2-5	17	TGCGCCAGCAGTGAGCTGACTAGCGGGAGAAGTTCGGAGACCCAGTACTTC	CASSELTSGRSSETQYF
TRBV14	.	.	TRBJ1-1	13	TGTGCCAGCAGCCAAGATCTTGGGGGTAGGGCTTTCTTT	CASSQDLGGRAFF
TRBV5-4	TRBD2	few	TRBJ2-7	16	TGTGCCAGCAGCCTCTTCGAAGCGGGAGGATCCTACGAGCAGTACTTC	CASSLFEAGGSYEQYF
TRBV5-1	TRBD2	.	TRBJ2-5	18	TGCGCCAGCAGCTCTGGGGGACTAGCGGGGGGCCGAGCAGAGACCCAGTACTTC	CASSSGGLAGGRAETQYF
TRBV3-1/TRBV3-2	TRBD2	.	TRBJ2-3	12	TGTGCCAGCAGCCAAGTGCGGGGGGGGGAGTATTTT	CASSQVRGGEYF
TRBV9	.	.	TRBJ1-5	15	TGTGCCAGCAGCGTAGGGGGAGTTAGCAATCAGCCCCAGCATTTT	CASSVGGVSNQPQHF
TRBV5-1	TRBD1	few	TRBJ2-7	15	TGCGCCAGCAGCTCCTCCGGGACAGGGGGCCACGAGCAGTACTTC	CASSSSGTGGHEQYF
TRBV5-1	TRBD1	.	TRBJ1-2	14	TGCGCCAGCAGCTTGGTGACAGGGAGCTATGGCTACACCTTC	CASSLVTGSYGYTF
TRBV14	.	.	TRBJ1-1	15	TGTGCCAGCAGCCAACAGGCGGCAGGGAGGACTGAAGCTTTCTTT	CASSQQAAGRTEAFF
TRBV7-2	TRBD1	.	TRBJ1-5	16	TGTGCCAGCAGTTTCACTACAGGGGGCGGCCATCAGCCCCAGCATTTT	CASSFTTGGGHQPQHF
TRBV19	.	.	TRBJ2-1	12	TGTGCCAGTAGTATCCAGTACAATGAGCAGTTCTTC	CASSIQYNEQFF
TRBV6-2/TRBV6-3	TRBD2	.	TRBJ2-1	15	TGTGCCAGCAGTTACTCGTTAGCGGGAGACAATGAGCAGTTCTTC	CASSYSLAGDNEQFF
TRBV13	.	.	TRBJ1-4	13	TGTGCCAGCAGCTTAATTCGTGGTGGGGAACTGTTTTTT	CASSLIRGGELFF